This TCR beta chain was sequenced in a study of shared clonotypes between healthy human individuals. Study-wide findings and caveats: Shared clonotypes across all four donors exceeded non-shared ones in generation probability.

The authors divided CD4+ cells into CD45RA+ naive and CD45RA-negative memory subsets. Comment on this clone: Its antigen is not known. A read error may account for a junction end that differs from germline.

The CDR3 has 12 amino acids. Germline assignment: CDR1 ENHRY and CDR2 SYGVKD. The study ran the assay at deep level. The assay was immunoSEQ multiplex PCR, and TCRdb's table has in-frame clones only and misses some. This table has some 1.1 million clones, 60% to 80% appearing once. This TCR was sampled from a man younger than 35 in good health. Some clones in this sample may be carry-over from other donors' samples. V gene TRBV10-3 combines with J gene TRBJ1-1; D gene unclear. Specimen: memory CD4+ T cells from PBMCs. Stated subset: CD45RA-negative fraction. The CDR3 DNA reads TGTGCCATCAGTGAGTCGACGGCCAAGCAGGACTTT. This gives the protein CAISESTAKQDF.